This section outlines one T cell receptor (beta chain) sequence together with its context. As yet, its antigen is unknown. V gave up 0 bases and J gave up 3 bases; unmatched junction bases: 3. From germline, CDR1 is SGHRS and CDR2 YFSETQ. The CDR3 spans 15 residues. The study gave focal radiation plus ipilimumab CTLA-4 blockade to patients with chemo-refractory metastatic non-small-cell lung cancer. Sequenced by immunoSEQ multiplex PCR; TCRdb stores in-frame clones only, minus some. The data hold about 49,000 clones, with approximately 84% observed a single time. The data originate from a study of radiotherapy plus CTLA-4 blockade in lung cancer. Study background: Objective responses were recorded in about a sixth of patients, with disease control recorded in roughly 31%.

Findings of the study overall: Early clonal dynamics of blood T cells, together with interferon-beta, were reported as the best response predictor. Radiotherapy plus ipilimumab was followed by expansion in blood of tumor-derived TCR clones.

The chain is built from TRBV5-1 and TRBJ1-5; 7 positions agree with TRBD1. The clonotype comes from a human donor with non-small cell lung cancer whose response to radiotherapy plus ipilimumab could not be evaluated. The starting material was peripheral blood, obtained from a patient treated with radiotherapy plus ipilimumab. CDR3 residues: CASSLGTGNNQPQHF. The CDR3 DNA sequence: TGCGCCAGCAGCTTGGGGACAGGTAACAATCAGCCCCAGCATTTT.